These 7 T cell receptor beta chains were all obtained from the same sample, sequenced in a study of cytotoxic CD8 clonotypes in ibrutinib-treated CLL. Sequenced by immunoSEQ multiplex PCR; TCRdb stores in-frame clones only, minus some. This sample has 25,000 to 30,000 clones, with more than 60% found just once. The specimen comprised PBMCs, sampled after 24 months of ibrutinib treatment. The receptors were sampled from a human donor with chronic lymphocytic leukemia.

In this sample, this clone turned up a few times. The rearrangement joins TRBV6-1 to TRBJ1-2, with unresolved D. This CDR3 has 16 residues. CDR1 is MNHNS, CDR2 SASEGT, per germline. V shed 1 base and J shed 3 bases, with 15 bases lying between them. CDR3 coding DNA: TGTGCCAGCAGTGAAGGACGTCACGGTCGACACTATGGCTACACCTTC. Its translation: CASSEGRHGRHYGYTF.

The J gene is TRBJ2-3, the V gene TRBV7-6; no clear D. CDR1 SGHVS and CDR2 FNYEAQ come from the germline V gene. V lost 5 bases, J lost 2 bases, and 2 bases lay in between. This CDR3 spans 11 amino acids. The CDR3 bases are TGTGCCAGCAGCAACACAGATACGCAGTATTTT. Protein: CASSNTDTQYF. Drawing the rest from reference TRBV7-6 and TRBJ2-3, the complete variable domain is GAGVSQSPRYKVTKRGQDVALRCDPISGHVSLYWYRQALGQGPEFLTYFNYEAQQDKSGLPNDRFSAERPEGSISTLTIQRTEQRDSAMYRCASSNTDTQYFGPGTRLTVL.

This clone has just a few counts. A junction boundary mismatches the germline segment, possibly from a read error. The J gene is TRBJ2-7, the V gene TRBV5-6; TRBD1 aligns across 7 bases. The germline V gene has CDR1 SGHDT and CDR2 YYEEEE. CDR3 size: 12 residues. CDR3 in DNA: TGTGCCAGCAGCAAGAAGTGGGACAGACCCTTCTTC. Translated, it gives CASSKKWDRPFF.

The chain links TRBV9 to TRBJ2-5, with a tentative D call TRBD1 (6 bases). The CDR3 totals 14 residues. V lost 0 bases and J lost 1, with 7 bases in between. The germline V gene encodes CDR1 SGDLS and CDR2 YYNGEE. CDR3 nucleotide sequence: TGTGCCAGCAGCGTAGTGGACAGCCAAGAGACCCAGTACTTC. Amino acid sequence: CASSVVDSQETQYF. The full variable domain, completed using reference TRBV9 and TRBJ2-5, is DSGVTQTPKHLITATGQRVTLRCSPRSGDLSVYWYQQSLDQGLQFLIQYYNGEERAKGNILERFSAQQFPDLHSELNLSSLELGDSALYFCASSVVDSQETQYFGPGTRLLVL.

The V and J genes are TRBV5-1 and TRBJ2-1; 7 bases are shared with TRBD1. CDR1 and CDR2 (germline): SGHRS, YFSETQ. Trimming took 5 bases from V and 3 from J; bases not matched to a gene: 5. There are 14 residues in the CDR3. The CDR3, as DNA: TGCGCCAGCAGATCCGGGACAGACTACAATGAGCAGTTCTTC. Translated: CASRSGTDYNEQFF. Full variable domain (remainder filled in from reference TRBV5-1 and TRBJ2-1): KAGVTQTPRYLIKTRGQQVTLSCSPISGHRSVSWYQQTPGQGLQFLFEYFSETQRNKGNFPGRFSGRQFSNSRSEMNVSTLELGDSALYLCASRSGTDYNEQFFGPGTRLTVL.

V gene TRBV9 combines with J gene TRBJ2-7; 10 bases line up with TRBD1. With V trimmed by 4 bases and J by 0 bases, 7 bases remained unmatched. In germline, CDR1 is SGDLS, CDR2 YYNGEE. This CDR3 comprises 16 residues. The CDR3 here is CASSSAGTGVSYEQYF. The DNA of the CDR3 is TGTGCCAGCAGCTCCGCCGGGACAGGGGTCTCCTACGAGCAGTACTTC.

This chain connects TRBV10-1 to TRBJ2-7, with 7 bases that match TRBD1. This CDR3 comprises 14 residues. Germline V lookup: CDR1 WNHNN, CDR2 SYGVQD (reference sequence). V lost 4 bases to trimming and J lost 2 bases; unmatched junction nucleotides: 5. The CDR3 nucleotides read TGCGCCAGCAGTGTGCGACAGGGACCCTACGAGCAGTACTTC. This gives the protein CASSVRQGPYEQYF.